This entry lists 18 T cell receptor beta chains sequenced from one sample in a study of glioma-infiltrating T cells. The iRepertoire nested amplicon-rescue multiplex PCR amplified TCR alpha and beta CDR3s from RNA. Each CDR3 protein gets one entry after TCRdb re-called the multiplex PCR reads with MiXCR. The sample holds around 170,000 distinct CDR3 sequences, under 55% seen once. Sequencing was performed on glioma tissue, nonneoplastic brain tissue, or PBMCs (not recorded which). Source of these receptors: a human donor with low-grade glioma or glioblastoma, undergoing nonglioma brain surgery, or in good health (not recorded which).

In the case of this clonotype: The junction shows a germline mismatch at one end, possibly a read error. The gene calls are TRBV3-1 and TRBJ2-5, with D unresolved. The CDR3 length is 12 residues. From germline, CDR1 is LGHDT and CDR2 YNNKEL (reference sequence). The DNA for the CDR3 is TGTGCCAGCCGCCACGTTATGGGTGAGCAGTACTTC. It specifies CASRHVMGEQYF.

Notes on this clonotype: This sequence may be a read error, since a much larger clone differs from it by one base. The V call is TRBV28, the J call TRBJ2-5, with D possibly TRBD1 on 6 matching bases. In germline, CDR1 is MDHEN, CDR2 SYDVKM. The CDR3 totals 14 residues. CDR3 loop: CVSNREPAQETQYF. The CDR3 nucleotides are TGTGTCAGCAACAGGGAACCCGCACAAGAGACCCAGTACTTC.

This clonotype was seen ten or more times. V gene TRBV28 combines with J gene TRBJ1-5; D unresolved. V lost 5 bases and J lost 7, with 15 bases in between. The CDR3 spans 14 residues. Germline V CDR1 and CDR2: MDHEN, SYDVKM. The CDR3: CASSTSIGGQPQHF. The DNA for the CDR3 is TGTGCCAGCAGTACATCCATCGGAGGGCAGCCCCAGCATTTT.

The sample holds many counts of this clonotype. The V gene is TRBV6-1, the J gene TRBJ2-7, with a possible D match to TRBD2 (5 bases). The CDR3 is 15 amino acids. Germline loops: CDR1 MNHNS, CDR2 SASEGT. Deletions cut 6 bases from V and 0 bases from J, with 15 bases between. The CDR3: CASRKDSSSSYEQYF. The CDR3 nucleotides read TGTGCCAGCAGGAAGGACTCATCAAGCTCCTACGAGCAGTACTTC.

This clonotype was seen only a few times. The J gene is TRBJ2-2, the V gene TRBV5-1; the D is unclear. There are 16 residues in the CDR3. V shed 0 bases and J shed 0 bases, with 9 bases lying between them. The germline CDR1 and CDR2 sequences are SGHRS and YFSETQ. The CDR3 nucleotides read TGCGCCAGCAGCTTGGGGAATTTACCGAACACCGGGGAGCTGTTTTTT. Translating gives CASSLGNLPNTGELFF.

For this clonotype: Since a much larger clone is just one base distant, this may be a read error. The gene calls are TRBV6-9 and TRBJ2-1; possible D gene TRBD2, 6 bases. The CDR3 spans 17 residues. In germline, CDR1 is MNHGY, CDR2 SVAAGI. Trimming removed 3 bases at V and 2 bases at J, with 17 bases between. CDR3 amino acids: CASSYKRLTGAYNEQFF. CDR3 nucleotides: TGTGCCAGCAGTTACAAACGCTTGACGGGGGCCTACAATGAGCAGTTCTTC.

As concerns this clonotype: A much larger clone differs by one base, so this may be a read error. The chain employs TRBV27 and TRBJ2-5, with no clear D. This CDR3 spans 14 amino acids. Germline CDR1 reads MNHEY; CDR2 reads SMNVEV (reference sequence). CDR3 in amino acids: CASSLSGPFETKYF. CDR3 coding DNA: TGTGCCAGCAGTTTATCAGGGCCTTTTGAGACCAAGTACTTC.

The table lists this clonotype with a few counts. CDR3 in amino acids: CATSSGESTDTQYF. CDR3 in DNA: TGTGCCACAAGCTCCGGGGAAAGCACAGATACGCAGTATTTT. This chain connects TRBV10-3 to TRBJ2-3; possibly TRBD2 for D (5 bases). Looked up from germline, CDR1 is ENHRY and CDR2 is SYGVKD. V was cut by 10 bases and J by 0 bases, with 14 bases left in between. The CDR3 extends over 14 amino acids.

As for this clonotype: Possible read error: a much larger clone is one base away. This chain uses TRBV27 with TRBJ2-1; D may be TRBD2 (6 bases). The J call is doubtful: the DNA matches TRBJ2-7 better. Germline V CDR1 and CDR2: MNHEY, SMNVEV (reference sequence). The CDR3 totals 14 residues. The CDR3 bases are TGTGCCAGCACGTCGGGGGACTCGGACTACGAGCAGTACTTC. This sequence encodes CASTSGDSDYEQYF.

This clonotype appeared a few times. Possible read error: a much larger clone is one base away. The chain employs TRBV6-1 and TRBJ2-1; 9 bases align to TRBD1. V lost 7 bases and J lost 11; bases outside the gene matches: 9. The CDR3 spans 13 residues. Germline CDR1 is MNHNS and CDR2 is SASEGT. CDR3 sequence (DNA): TGTGCCAGCAACCCACAGGGGGCGAGGAAGCAGTTCTTC. As protein: CASNPQGARKQFF.

Note on this clonotype: A read error may explain this, as a much larger clone is one base away. V usage is TRBV20-1 and J usage is TRBJ2-7; D is ambiguous. Germline V lookup: CDR1 DFQATT, CDR2 SNEGSKA (reference sequence). Deletions cut 0 bases from V and 2 bases from J, with 14 bases between. This CDR3 is 15 amino acids long. Here the CDR3 reads CSAREEGEIAYEQYF. The CDR3 DNA is TGCAGTGCTAGAGAAGAAGGAGAGATCGCCTACGAGCAGTACTTC.

This clonotype has at least ten counts. The chain combines TRBV6-1 with TRBJ2-1, with a tentative D call TRBD2 (5 bases). Germline V gene lookup returns CDR1 MNHNS and CDR2 SASEGT. This CDR3 region has 14 residues. The germline V and J ends were trimmed by 6 bases and 0 bases, with 9 bases remaining between them. The CDR3 DNA is TGTGCCAGCAGGCAGCGGATCTCCTACAATGAGCAGTTCTTC. This sequence encodes CASRQRISYNEQFF.

This clonotype was detected only a few times. The CDR3 nucleotides read TGTGCCAGCAGCCAAGATCGGGGCGGATCCAAGCCCCAGCATTTT. It encodes CASSQDRGGSKPQHF. This chain links TRBV4-2 with TRBJ1-5, with D possibly matching TRBD1 (5 bases). Deletions cut 0 bases from V and 8 bases from J, with 14 bases between. Germline V lookup: CDR1 LGHNA, CDR2 YNFKEQ. The CDR3 contains 15 residues.

The chain carries TRBV12-3 or TRBV12-4 and TRBJ1-5; D gene unclear. V lost 8 bases to trimming and J lost 0 bases, with 11 bases between them. The CDR3 has 14 residues. CDR3 in amino acids: CASRVLGSNQPQHF. The CDR3 coding sequence is TGTGCCAGCCGCGTTTTGGGTAGCAATCAGCCCCAGCATTTT.

With regard to this clonotype: Germline is not matched at one junction end, which may reflect a read error. This chain uses TRBV20-1 with TRBJ2-3; 10 nucleotides align to TRBD2. Germline assignment: CDR1 DFQATT and CDR2 SNEGSKA (reference sequence). The CDR3 consists of 15 residues. Here the CDR3 DNA reads TGCAGTTCTAGAGTACCTAGCGGGAGCACAGATTCGCAGTATTTT. Its translation is CSSRVPSGSTDSQYF.

CDR3 sequence (DNA): TGTGCCAGCAGCTTAGCGAGCGGGGGCTGGTCTGGGGCCAACGTCCTGACTTTC. Amino acid sequence: CASSLASGGWSGANVLTF. This chain joins TRBV10-3 and TRBJ2-6, with TRBD2 matching over 8 bases. Trimming took 10 bases from V and 1 from J; bases not matched to a gene: 15. CDR3 size: 18 residues. Germline CDR1 and CDR2: ENHRY and SYGVKD.

A remark on this clonotype: Being one base from a much bigger clone, this may be a read error. This chain connects TRBV19 to TRBJ2-7; TRBD1 aligns across 8 bases. The CDR3 covers 14 residues. Germline assignment: CDR1 LNHDA and CDR2 SQIVND (reference sequence). Written as DNA, the CDR3 is TGTGACAGTAGTCCGGGACAGGCCATCTACGAGCAGTACTTC. Translating gives CDSSPGQAIYEQYF.

Comments on this clonotype: A much bigger clone sits one base away, suggesting this may be a read error. J is TRBJ2-3 and V is TRBV28; D is undetermined. Germline CDR1 MDHEN, CDR2 SYDVKM. The CDR3 covers 12 residues. The ends were cut back, 5 bases at V and 7 bases at J, with 10 bases in the middle. The chain's CDR3 is CASSQLQNTQYF. CDR3 nucleotides: TGTGCCAGCAGTCAACTTCAAAATACGCAGTATTTT.